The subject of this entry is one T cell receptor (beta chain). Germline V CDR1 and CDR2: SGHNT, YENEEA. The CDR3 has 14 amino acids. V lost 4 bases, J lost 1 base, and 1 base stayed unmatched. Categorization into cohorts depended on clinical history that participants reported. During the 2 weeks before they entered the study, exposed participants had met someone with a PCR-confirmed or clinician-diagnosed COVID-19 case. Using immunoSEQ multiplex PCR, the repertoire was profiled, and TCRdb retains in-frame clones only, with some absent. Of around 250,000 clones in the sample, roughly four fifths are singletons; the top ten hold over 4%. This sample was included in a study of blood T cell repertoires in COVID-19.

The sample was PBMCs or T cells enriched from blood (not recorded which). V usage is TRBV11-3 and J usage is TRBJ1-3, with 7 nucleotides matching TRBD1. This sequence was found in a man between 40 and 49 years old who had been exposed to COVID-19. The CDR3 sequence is CASSSTGSGNTIYF. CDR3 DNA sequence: TGTGCCAGCAGCTCGACAGGGTCTGGAAACACCATATATTTT.